This TCR beta chain originates from a study of blood T cell repertoires in COVID-19. Per the original methods: Reference gene primers were amplified, and this amplification served to estimate nucleated cell counts. This table comes from immunoSEQ multiplex PCR, and its TCRdb copy is limited to in-frame clones, with some not included. V, J and clone size reflect that table, while D and trimming were determined from the DNA. The data show approximately 200,000 clones, around 80% seen once. Per the germline V gene, CDR1 is SGHTA and CDR2 is FQGNSA. The V segment lost 8 bases and the J segment 1 base; nucleotides outside the gene matches: 12. The length of the CDR3 is 16 residues.

The chain combines TRBV7-2 with TRBJ1-2, with 8 bases matching TRBD1. Sequencing was performed on peripheral blood. The clonotype originates from a human donor in a cohort sampled during active COVID-19. CDR3 loop: CASQEQGGYYNYGYTF. CDR3 sequence (DNA): TGTGCCAGCCAGGAACAGGGGGGATACTATAACTATGGCTACACCTTC.